Listed here are 26 T cell receptor beta chains from one sample, sequenced in a study of blood T cell repertoires in COVID-19. Assay used: immunoSEQ multiplex PCR; TCRdb lists only in-frame clones, some missing. The repertoire has approximately 300,000 clones, about 88% of them found once; the top ten carry roughly 10%. Source material: peripheral blood. Source of these receptors: a woman aged 25 to 45 with COVID-19, enrolled during active disease.

This chain joins TRBV10-1 and TRBJ2-2; a possible D gene is TRBD1 (6 bases). Trimming left V 9 bases short and J 7 bases short, with 21 bases between. Germline lookup yields CDR1 WNHNN and CDR2 SYGVQD (reference sequence). The CDR3 has 15 residues. CDR3 sequence (DNA): TGCGCCAGGATTTCCGGGACACCTCATGTCGGGGAGCTGTTTTTT. Protein product: CARISGTPHVGELFF.

The chain combines TRBV2 with TRBJ2-6, with a weak D call TRBD1 (5 bases). V lost 4 bases and J 6 bases, leaving 19 bases between the germline ends. From germline, CDR1 is SNHLY and CDR2 FYNNEI. There are 17 residues in the CDR3. The CDR3, as DNA: TGTGCCAGCAGTGCCCGCCGCCAGGGCGTAAAGGCCAACGTCCTGACTTTC. This encodes CASSARRQGVKANVLTF.

This chain uses TRBV5-1 with TRBJ1-2, with 9 bases lining up with TRBD1. The CDR3 is 15 residues long. The trim removed 0 bases at V and 2 bases at J, leaving 2 bases unmatched. Germline lookup yields CDR1 SGHRS and CDR2 YFSETQ. CDR3 nucleotides: TGCGCCAGCAGCTTGGGGACAGGGGCCAACTATGGCTACACCTTC. Amino acid sequence: CASSLGTGANYGYTF. Combining the CDR3 with reference TRBV5-1 and TRBJ1-2 gives the whole variable domain KAGVTQTPRYLIKTRGQQVTLSCSPISGHRSVSWYQQTPGQGLQFLFEYFSETQRNKGNFPGRFSGRQFSNSRSEMNVSTLELGDSALYLCASSLGTGANYGYTFGSGTRLTVV.

J is TRBJ1-2 and V is TRBV9, with D maybe TRBD1 (6 bases). Germline CDR1 SGDLS, CDR2 YYNGEE. V shed 2 bases and J shed 7 bases, with 27 bases lying between them. This CDR3 has 18 residues. The CDR3 spells CASSVLAGGGHGVRGYTF. As DNA, the CDR3 is TGTGCCAGCAGCGTCCTCGCGGGAGGGGGTCACGGGGTACGTGGCTACACCTTC. The full variable domain, its missing parts supplied by reference TRBV9 and TRBJ1-2, is DSGVTQTPKHLITATGQRVTLRCSPRSGDLSVYWYQQSLDQGLQFLIQYYNGEERAKGNILERFSAQQFPDLHSELNLSSLELGDSALYFCASSVLAGGGHGVRGYTFGSGTRLTVV.

CDR3 protein: CASSLNSQATSRSYEQYF. CDR3 nucleotide sequence: TGTGCCAGCTCACTAAATTCTCAGGCGACCAGCAGATCCTACGAGCAGTACTTC. The chain employs TRBV18 and TRBJ2-7; D is undetermined. From germline, CDR1 is KGHSH and CDR2 LQKENI. CDR3 size: 18 residues. Between the trimmed V and J ends, which lost 4 bases and 1 base, there was a span of 23 bases.

This clone appeared a single time. In nucleotides, the CDR3 is TGCGCCACCCGAGGGGGAGGCACAGATACGCAGTATTTT. This translates into CATRGGGTDTQYF. This rearrangement joins TRBV10-1 to TRBJ2-3; TRBD1 might be the D (6 bases). Between the trimmed V and J ends, which lost 10 bases and 1 base, there was a span of 12 bases. CDR1 and CDR2 (germline): WNHNN, SYGVQD (reference sequence). This CDR3 is built from 13 residues.

This rearrangement joins TRBV4-3 to TRBJ2-7; 8 nucleotides align to TRBD1. The CDR3 spans 16 residues. CDR1 and CDR2 (germline): LGHNA, YSLEER. The V segment lost 0 bases and the J segment 7 bases; nucleotides outside the gene matches: 11. In DNA, the CDR3 is TGCGCCAGCAGCCAAGATATTTTGGGACAGGATGGTGAGCAGTACTTC. Translating it yields CASSQDILGQDGEQYF.

This clone was found once. The chain employs TRBV4-1 and TRBJ2-2; 7 nucleotides match TRBD2. J was trimmed by 6 bases and V by 0 bases; bases with no gene match: 10. Germline CDR1 and CDR2: MGHRA and YSYEKL. The CDR3 runs to 17 residues. The CDR3 loop is CASSQDVGGRGSGELFF. CDR3 sequence (DNA): TGCGCCAGCAGCCAAGATGTCGGCGGGAGAGGGTCCGGGGAGCTGTTTTTT.

This clone has only a few counts. This chain uses TRBV19 with TRBJ1-1, with D uncertain. V lost 4 bases, J lost 4 bases, and 10 bases lay in between. Germline V gene data show CDR1 as LNHDA and CDR2 as SQIVND (reference sequence). The CDR3 totals 13 residues. CDR3 region: CASSTTSGTEAFF. The CDR3 coding sequence is TGTGCCAGTAGTACGACAAGCGGCACTGAAGCTTTCTTT.

The chain has TRBV10-3 and TRBJ2-6; maybe TRBD2 (6 bases). Between the trimmed V and J ends, which lost 7 bases and 1 base, there was a span of 8 bases. The CDR3 has 14 amino acids. Per the germline V gene, CDR1 is ENHRY and CDR2 is SYGVKD. CDR3 in amino acids: CAIKGRSGANVLTF. The DNA of the CDR3 is TGTGCCATCAAAGGGAGGTCTGGGGCCAACGTCCTGACTTTC.

The gene calls are TRBV29-1 and TRBJ1-1; maybe TRBD1 (5 bases). Trimming shortened V by 6 bases and J by 4 bases, and 9 bases separated the two germline ends. Germline V gene data show CDR1 as SQVTM and CDR2 as ANQGSEA. The CDR3 sequence is 11 residues long. The CDR3 nucleotides read TGCAGCGTGGGGGGGGGCACTGAAGCTTTCTTT. Amino acid sequence: CSVGGGTEAFF. Drawing the rest from reference TRBV29-1 and TRBJ1-1, the complete variable domain is SAVISQKPSRDICQRGTSLTIQCQVDSQVTMMFWYRQQPGQSLTLIATANQGSEATYESGFVIDKFPISRPNLTFSTLTVSNMSPEDSSIYLCSVGGGTEAFFGQGTRLTVV.

This chain links TRBV28 with TRBJ1-1; possible D gene TRBD1, 5 bases. Germline CDR1 reads MDHEN; CDR2 reads SYDVKM. Trimming took off 3 bases at V and 6 bases at J, with 14 bases between the two ends. This CDR3 is 14 amino acids long. CDR3 coding DNA: TGTGCCAGCAGTTTGGGACTTGGCCCCTCTGAAGCTTTCTTT. This sequence encodes CASSLGLGPSEAFF.

The genes are TRBV28 and TRBJ2-1; TRBD2 matches at 16 bases. The CDR3 is 21 residues long. The J segment lost 3 bases and the V segment lost 3 bases, leaving 14 bases of the junction unmatched. The germline V gene has CDR1 MDHEN and CDR2 SYDVKM. The chain's CDR3 is CASSFRRRGTSGRAIYNEQFF. The CDR3 DNA is TGTGCCAGCAGTTTCCGTCGACGTGGGACTAGCGGGAGGGCCATCTACAATGAGCAGTTCTTC.

The chain carries TRBV3-1 (or the pseudogene TRBV3-2) and TRBJ1-4; tentatively, D is TRBD1 (6 bases). The V end was cut by 3 bases, the J end by 8 bases, with 13 bases between. The CDR3 covers 14 residues. Germline values: CDR1 LGHDT, CDR2 YNNKEL (reference sequence). The CDR3 region has the DNA TGTGCCAGCAGCCACACAGGGATTCGGGAAAAACTGTTTTTT. This gives the protein CASSHTGIREKLFF.

V usage is TRBV19 and J usage is TRBJ1-2; D is perhaps TRBD1 (6 bases). The CDR3 extends over 15 amino acids. V was shortened by 6 bases and J by 1 base, with 15 bases between the two germline ends. Germline V gene lookup returns CDR1 LNHDA and CDR2 SQIVND (reference sequence). As DNA, the CDR3 is TGTGCCAGTAGCTCAGGACCGGACAGTAACTATGGCTACACCTTC. Encoded protein: CASSSGPDSNYGYTF.

This chain links TRBV6-1 with TRBJ2-3; 11 bases align to TRBD1. V lost 3 bases to trimming and J lost 4 bases; unmatched junction nucleotides: 6. Germline V lookup: CDR1 MNHNS, CDR2 SASEGT. The CDR3 is 16 residues long. CDR3 nucleotide sequence: TGTGCCAGCAGTGACACCCCGGGACAGGGGGCAGATACGCAGTATTTT. This translates into CASSDTPGQGADTQYF.

The genes are TRBV12-3 or TRBV12-4 and TRBJ2-5; perhaps TRBD2 as D (5 bases). The CDR3 totals 13 residues. The ends were cut back, 6 bases at V and 1 base at J, with 9 bases in the middle. In nucleotides, the CDR3 is TGTGCCAGCAGACGCAGCGGCCAAGAGACCCAGTACTTC. Its protein is CASRRSGQETQYF.

The chain combines TRBV28 with TRBJ2-1; 13 positions agree with TRBD2. After removal of 6 bases from V and 0 bases from J, the junction contained 11 bases not matched to a gene. CDR1 MDHEN and CDR2 SYDVKM come from the germline V gene. The CDR3 has 19 amino acids. In DNA form, the CDR3 reads TGTGCCAGCAGAGACGGGACTAGCGGGATTTTGAGCTCCTACAATGAGCAGTTCTTC. This gives the protein CASRDGTSGILSSYNEQFF.

This clone came up once. This sequence joins TRBV5-6 and TRBJ2-3, with 11 bases lining up with TRBD2. Germline V CDR1 and CDR2: SGHDT, YYEEEE. The CDR3 spans 15 residues. V was clipped by 4 bases and J by 3 bases; unmatched bases: 4. In DNA, the CDR3 is TGTGCCAGCAGCCGACGGACTAGCGGGACAGATACGCAGTATTTT. It translates to CASSRRTSGTDTQYF.

The chain recombines TRBV7-9 with TRBJ1-1; 10 nucleotides line up with TRBD1. The CDR3 has 15 amino acids. Trimming at V came to 5 bases and at J to 4 bases, leaving 7 bases not matched to a gene. Germline CDR1 reads SEHNR; CDR2 reads FQNEAQ (reference sequence). The DNA of the CDR3 is TGTGCCAGCAGCCGAGACAGGGGGCGGTTCACTGAAGCTTTCTTT. Protein sequence: CASSRDRGRFTEAFF.

V is TRBV7-3 and J is TRBJ2-5; the match to TRBD1 covers 8 bases. The CDR3 extends over 13 amino acids. Germline assignment: CDR1 SGHTA and CDR2 FQGTGA. The ends lost 5 bases at V and 4 bases at J; junction bases unmatched: 3. CDR3 in DNA: TGTGCCAGCAGCCCAGGACAGGGAGAGACCCAGTACTTC. This gives the protein CASSPGQGETQYF.

The J gene is TRBJ2-1, the V gene TRBV5-6; weak D call: TRBD1 (5 bases). V was pared by 0 bases and J by 0 bases, with 10 bases between. Germline V gene lookup returns CDR1 SGHDT and CDR2 YYEEEE. The CDR3 spans 16 residues. The CDR3 loop is CASSLGGPLSYNEQFF. Here the CDR3 DNA reads TGTGCCAGCAGCTTGGGGGGCCCCCTCTCCTACAATGAGCAGTTCTTC.

This clone was seen once. J is TRBJ1-2 and V is TRBV6-2 or TRBV6-3, with TRBD1 as a possible D gene (6 bases). The V gene lost 4 bases and the J gene lost 5 bases, with 8 bases spanning the gap. The CDR3 sequence is 12 residues long. Germline loops: CDR1 MNHEY, CDR2 SVGEGT. The CDR3 protein is CASSLDRYGYTF. DNA for the CDR3: TGTGCCAGCAGTTTGGACAGATATGGCTACACCTTC.

The rearrangement links TRBV6-5 to TRBJ1-1; the match to TRBD1 covers 8 bases. Germline-derived CDR1 and CDR2 are MNHEY and SVGAGI. V lost 6 bases, J lost 4 bases, and 10 bases stayed unmatched. The CDR3 is 15 amino acids. CDR3 amino acids: CASRLIRGLSTEAFF. The CDR3 coding sequence is TGTGCCAGCAGATTGATCAGGGGGCTCAGCACTGAAGCTTTCTTT.

The V gene is TRBV7-6, the J gene TRBJ2-1, with D possibly matching TRBD2 (5 bases). The CDR3 length is 14 residues. V lost 6 bases, J lost 4 bases, and 13 bases lay in between. CDR1 SGHVS and CDR2 FNYEAQ come from the germline V gene. The chain's CDR3 is CASRQTTIYNEQFF. Here the CDR3 DNA reads TGTGCCAGCAGACAGACTACTATATACAATGAGCAGTTCTTC.

This chain connects TRBV28 to TRBJ1-2, with 10 nucleotides matching TRBD1. This CDR3 region has 17 residues. Germline lookup yields CDR1 MDHEN and CDR2 SYDVKM. The V gene end was trimmed by 5 bases and the J gene end by 8 bases; junction bases not matched to a gene: 17. The CDR3 sequence: CASSAFPGTGEGGGYTF. The CDR3 DNA follows: TGTGCCAGCAGTGCCTTCCCAGGGACAGGGGAAGGAGGGGGCTACACCTTC.